A selection of T cell receptor beta chains follows, all from one sample in a study of PD-1 blockade in mismatch repair-deficient tumors. The data were produced by immunoSEQ multiplex PCR, yet TCRdb's version contains in-frame clones alone and is incomplete. The table has about 1,000 clones, roughly 78% seen once. Sequenced material: primary tumor tissue, taken from a patient treated with pembrolizumab. These receptors were obtained from an adult with mismatch repair-deficient cancer. Each CDR3 is given with its conserved first and last residue. A D gene is named only where the DNA matches it firmly. Clone size is not always given. Where it is, it says once, few, many or a class for expanded clones.

clone_size | j_call | v_call | d_call | cdr3_nt | cdr3_aa
- | TRBJ2-3 | TRBV10-1 | TRBD2 | TGCGCCAGCGGCTTGACTAGCGGGAGCGCAGATACGCAGTATTTT | CASGLTSGSADTQYF
- | TRBJ1-4 | TRBV7-6 | - | TGTGCCAGCAGCTTAGTAGGGGGGGCGAGAGAAGGTGAAAAACTGTTTTTT | CASSLVGGAREGEKLFF
- | TRBJ2-3 | TRBV29-1 | - | TGCAGCGTTGAATCGAGAGATACGCAGTATTTT | CSVESRDTQYF
- | TRBJ1-1 | TRBV29-1 | TRBD1 | TGCAGCGTTGACGCCCCTTGGACAGGGAGGGAGAACACTGAAGCTTTCTTT | CSVDAPWTGRENTEAFF
- | TRBJ1-2 | TRBV29-1 | - | TGCAGCGTTGAGGTTACGCCAGAGACTAACTATGGCTACACCTTC | CSVEVTPETNYGYTF
- | TRBJ1-1 | TRBV20-1 | TRBD1 | TGCAGTGCTAGAGGGACAGGGAAAACTTTCTTT | CSARGTGKTFF
- | TRBJ2-5 | TRBV10-3 | - | TGTGCCATCAGTGAGTCAGGTGGGGAGACCCAGTACTTC | CAISESGGETQYF
- | TRBJ2-7 | TRBV27 | - | TGTGCCAGCAGTTTTTTCAGGGGCTACGAGCAGTACTTC | CASSFFRGYEQYF
few | TRBJ1-5 | TRBV6-1 | TRBD1 | TGTGCCAGCAGTGATGACAGGGACCAGCCCCAGCATTTT | CASSDDRDQPQHF
- | TRBJ2-5 | TRBV4-3 | TRBD2 | TGCGCCAGCAGCCAGGGGGGAGCGGGAGCGTCAGAGACCCAGTACTTC | CASSQGGAGASETQYF
- | TRBJ2-3 | TRBV9 | TRBD1 | TGTGCCAGCAGCGTAGGGTTAGGGACAGGGTTAGGGGATACGCAGTATTTT | CASSVGLGTGLGDTQYF
- | TRBJ2-7 | TRBV4-3 | - | TGCGCCAGCAGCCAAGACGGCGGGATAGGGTACGAGCAGTACTTC | CASSQDGGIGYEQYF